This TCR beta chain was identified during a study of post-analysis software for immune sequencing data. Study conclusions and caveats: TRBV5-6, TRBV5-1 and TRBV20-1 belonged to a set of a handful of TRBV segments that were more frequent in patients than controls.

Each TCR beta cDNA library carried unique molecular identifiers. TCRdb called the PCR reads again in MiXCR, with one record for every CDR3 protein. The data contain hundreds of thousands of distinct CDR3 sequences, roughly 29% of them singletons. Germline V CDR1 and CDR2: DFQATT, SNEGSKA (reference sequence). The CDR3 consists of 14 residues. V shed 0 bases and J shed 0 bases, with 9 bases lying between them. About this clonotype: Its antigen remains unidentified.

The source of this sequence is a girl between 10 and 17 years old with multiple sclerosis. Source material: blood. The gene calls are TRBV20-1 and TRBJ2-7; no reliable D call. The CDR3 loop reads CSARDLASSYEQYF. The DNA of the CDR3 is TGCAGTGCTAGAGATTTGGCTAGCTCCTACGAGCAGTACTTC.